The clone carrying this TCR beta chain was detected once. The antigen is undetermined. The CDR3 spans 15 residues. Germline V gene lookup returns CDR1 SGHTA and CDR2 FQGNSA. Trimming cost V 2 bases and J 0 bases, with 9 bases left between them. Clones were sequenced by immunoSEQ multiplex PCR, and TCRdb holds only the in-frame ones, with some missing. This repertoire shows approximately 97,000 clones, around four fifths found once; its top ten account for 0.84%. Ipilimumab-mediated CTLA-4 blockade plus focal radiation was given to patients having chemo-refractory metastatic non-small-cell lung cancer. The sample belongs to a study of radiotherapy plus CTLA-4 blockade in lung cancer. Study details: Overall, 15% to 20% of patients showed an objective response, while 25% to 40% attained disease control. Study-level points and caveats: Tumor-origin TCR clones grew in blood after radiotherapy plus ipilimumab.

The sequence was obtained from a human donor with non-small cell lung cancer who had stable disease on radiotherapy plus ipilimumab. Sequences were derived from peripheral blood, sampled from a patient treated with radiotherapy plus ipilimumab. The J gene is TRBJ2-3, the V gene TRBV7-2, with D possibly being TRBD1 (5 bases). CDR3: CASSLTGMSTDTQYF. In DNA, the CDR3 is TGTGCCAGCAGCTTAACAGGAATGAGCACAGATACGCAGTATTTT.